A selection of T cell receptor beta chains follows, all from one sample in a study of human versus mouse CDR3 diversity and MHC coevolution. Only in-frame clones appear in the TCRdb table, and some are missing; sequencing was by immunoSEQ multiplex PCR. The data show tens of thousands of clones, roughly 93% seen once. The sample consisted of naive CD4+ T cells from blood. These receptors all stem from a person aged 30 to 69 in good health. CDR3s leave out the opening cysteine and the closing phenylalanine or tryptophan. The size of a clone is reported for some rows only, either as once, few or many, or as a class for expanded clones.

clone size: .; V gene: TRBV5-1; J gene: TRBJ2-7; CDR3 protein: ASSWTGYEQY
clone size: .; V gene: TRBV7-2; J gene: TRBJ1-1; CDR3 protein: ASSPRETGTEAF
clone size: .; V gene: TRBV6-5; J gene: TRBJ2-7; CDR3 protein: ASTQYYEQY
clone size: .; V gene: TRBV7-2; J gene: TRBJ2-7; CDR3 protein: ASSLVSSGGATSYEQY
clone size: .; V gene: TRBV6-1; J gene: TRBJ1-6; CDR3 protein: ASSEGRGSIIINSPLH
clone size: .; V gene: TRBV9; J gene: TRBJ2-5; CDR3 protein: ASSVAGGEQETQY
clone size: .; V gene: TRBV5-1; J gene: TRBJ2-3; CDR3 protein: ASSLGVSGRVRTDTQY
clone size: .; V gene: TRBV18; J gene: TRBJ2-1; CDR3 protein: ASSPERTGIRDEQF
clone size: once; V gene: TRBV2; J gene: TRBJ2-3; CDR3 protein: ASRKGLAGTDTQY
clone size: .; V gene: TRBV18; J gene: TRBJ2-3; CDR3 protein: ASSPQLAGGRDTQY
clone size: .; V gene: TRBV7-8; J gene: TRBJ2-5; CDR3 protein: ASSAQEGYWETQY
clone size: .; V gene: TRBV28; J gene: TRBJ2-7; CDR3 protein: ASSPRTSGRGEQY